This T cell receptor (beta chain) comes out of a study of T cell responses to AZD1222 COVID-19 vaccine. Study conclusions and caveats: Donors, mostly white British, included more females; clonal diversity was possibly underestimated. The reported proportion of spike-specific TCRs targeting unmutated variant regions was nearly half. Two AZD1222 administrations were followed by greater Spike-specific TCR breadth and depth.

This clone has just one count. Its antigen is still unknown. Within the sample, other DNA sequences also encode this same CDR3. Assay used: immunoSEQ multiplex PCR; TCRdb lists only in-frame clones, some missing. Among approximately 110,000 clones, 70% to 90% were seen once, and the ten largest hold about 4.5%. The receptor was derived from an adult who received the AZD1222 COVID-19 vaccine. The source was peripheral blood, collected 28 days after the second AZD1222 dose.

The CDR3 loop reads CASSLGSSYNEQFF. CDR3 DNA sequence: TGTGCCAGTAGCCTCGGGAGCTCCTACAATGAGCAGTTCTTC. The rearrangement uses TRBV19 and TRBJ2-1, with a tentative D call TRBD2 (6 bases). The V end lost 6 bases, the J end lost 0 bases, and 9 bases lay between the germline ends. CDR3 length: 14 amino acids. Germline V gene sequence: CDR1 LNHDA, CDR2 SQIVND (reference sequence).